The rows below give T cell receptor beta chains drawn from one sample of a study of T cell responses to AZD1222 COVID-19 vaccine. The table came from immunoSEQ multiplex PCR; TCRdb's copy has only in-frame clones and leaves some out. Among approximately 100,000 clones listed, 80% to 90% were seen once. Sequenced here: peripheral blood, sampled on day 0 of AZD1222 vaccination. The receptor source for this set is an adult in good health. Each CDR3 is given with its conserved first and last residue. Each record gives: clone size, V gene, J gene, D gene, CDR3 DNA, CDR3 protein. A D gene is named only where the DNA matches it firmly. The listing skips clone size in some rows; elsewhere it reads once, few, many or a size class.

>-|TRBV19|TRBJ2-1|-
TGTGCCAGTAAACGAGCGGGCCTGAGAAATGAGCAGTTCTTC
CASKRAGLRNEQFF
>-|TRBV28|TRBJ2-1|TRBD2
TGTGCCAGCCAGACTAGCGGGAGGCCGAGTGAGCAGTTCTTC
CASQTSGRPSEQFF
>few|TRBV29-1|TRBJ2-3|TRBD2
TGCAGCGCCCGGGCCGGGAGGGGGACAGATACGCAGTATTTT
CSARAGRGTDTQYF
>-|TRBV28|TRBJ2-4|-
TGTGCCAGTGAACCTCGGGGGACCGGTGGGGCCAAAAACATTCAGTACTTC
CASEPRGTGGAKNIQYF
>-|TRBV19|TRBJ2-1|-
TGTGCCAGCTCTACCCATAGAGACAATGAGCAGTTCTTC
CASSTHRDNEQFF
>-|TRBV6-5|TRBJ1-3|-
TGTGCCAGCAGTTACTCCGACAGCTCTGGAAACACCATATATTTT
CASSYSDSSGNTIYF
>-|TRBV30|TRBJ2-1|-
TGTGCCTGGAGCCCCCCGACTAGTTTGGGGAATGAGCAGTTCTTC
CAWSPPTSLGNEQFF
>-|TRBV19|TRBJ1-1|TRBD1
TGTGCCAGTAGTTCCCAAAAGGACAGGGGCAAGACTGAAGCTTTCTTT
CASSSQKDRGKTEAFF
>-|TRBV11-2|TRBJ1-5|TRBD1
TGTGCCAGCAGCTCCGAGGGACAGGGGAATCAGCCCCAGCATTTT
CASSSEGQGNQPQHF
>-|TRBV20-1|TRBJ1-5|-
TGCAGTGCTAGTGGGAGGGGATCCAATCAGCCCCAGCATTTT
CSASGRGSNQPQHF
>once|TRBV7-9|TRBJ2-5|-
TGTGCCAGCAGCTTCCCTGAGGGGGGGCAAGAGACCCAGTACTTC
CASSFPEGGQETQYF
>once|TRBV7-2|TRBJ2-2|-
TGTGCCAGCAGCTTACAGGGGTGGGGGATCACCGGGGAGCTGTTTTTT
CASSLQGWGITGELFF
>-|TRBV4-3|TRBJ1-4|-
TGCGCCAGCAGCCAAGAAGGAGAAAAACTGTTTTTT
CASSQEGEKLFF
>-|TRBV20-1|TRBJ1-5|TRBD1
TGCAGTGCAAGTGATGATCCGGGACAGGTCAATCAGCCCCAGCATTTT
CSASDDPGQVNQPQHF
>-|TRBV24-1|TRBJ2-7|-
TGTGCCACCGAAACAGGGATCGAGCAGTACTTC
CATETGIEQYF
>-|TRBV19|TRBJ1-4|-
TGTGCCAGTAAGAGGACTGCTACAACTAATGAAAAACTGTTTTTT
CASKRTATTNEKLFF
>-|TRBV9|TRBJ1-5|-
TGTGCCAGCAGCGCGGCCACGTTTAATCAGCCCCAGCATTTT
CASSAATFNQPQHF
>-|TRBV18|TRBJ1-3|-
TGTGCCAGCTCACCACGTAACGGACTGGCATCTGGAAACACCATATATTTT
CASSPRNGLASGNTIYF
>once|TRBV3-1/TRBV3-2|TRBJ2-3|-
TGTGCCAGCAGCCAATATGTTAGCACAGATACGCAGTATTTT
CASSQYVSTDTQYF
>-|TRBV5-1|TRBJ2-5|-
TGCGCCAGCAGCTTTCAAGCGGTCCAAGAGACCCAGTACTTC
CASSFQAVQETQYF
>-|TRBV7-2|TRBJ1-4|-
TGTGCCAGCAGCTTAGGCGGGGGGGGTTCTAATGAAAAACTGTTTTTT
CASSLGGGGSNEKLFF
>-|TRBV4-3|TRBJ2-3|-
TGCGCCAGCAGCCAAGAGCCAGGGATGCCTCGGGGGGATACGCAGTATTTT
CASSQEPGMPRGDTQYF
>-|TRBV4-1|TRBJ2-2|-
TGCGCCAGCAGCCAAGGGGACCGCCGATTTGATCGGGAGCTGTTTTTT
CASSQGDRRFDRELFF
>-|TRBV5-1|TRBJ1-6|TRBD1
TGCGCCAGCAGCGCGGACAGGAATTCACCCCTCCACTTT
CASSADRNSPLHF
>once|TRBV27|TRBJ1-5|TRBD1
TGTGCCAGCAGCTTAAAGGGGACAGCAGCTAATCAGCCCCAGCATTTT
CASSLKGTAANQPQHF
>-|TRBV3-1/TRBV3-2|TRBJ1-6|TRBD1
TGTGCCAGCAGCACGGGACAGGGCATTTCACCCCTCCACTTT
CASSTGQGISPLHF
>once|TRBV7-9|TRBJ1-1|-
TGTGCCAGCAGCCCGAACACAGGAGTGAACACTGAAGCTTTCTTT
CASSPNTGVNTEAFF
>-|TRBV19|TRBJ2-7|-
TGTGCCAGTTCCCAGGGCGCCGAGCAGTACTTC
CASSQGAEQYF
>few|TRBV28|TRBJ1-2|-
TGTGCCAGCAGTTTAGTCGGGGGCTATGGCTACACCTTC
CASSLVGGYGYTF
>once|TRBV19|TRBJ1-2|TRBD1
TGTGCCAGTAGTACCGGGACAGCTACCCTTTCTGGTGGCTACACCTTC
CASSTGTATLSGGYTF
>-|TRBV13|TRBJ1-1|TRBD1
TGTGCCAGCAGCGGCGGACAGGGAATAAGAACTGAAGCTTTCTTT
CASSGGQGIRTEAFF
>few|TRBV6-4|TRBJ1-5|-
TGTGCCAGCAGTGACTTCCATACATCGGGCGGAGATCAGCCCCAGCATTTT
CASSDFHTSGGDQPQHF
>-|TRBV5-3|TRBJ1-4|TRBD1
TGTGCCAGTCTTAAAACAGGGGTTAATGAAAAACTGTTTTTT
CASLKTGVNEKLFF
>-|TRBV7-9|TRBJ2-2|-
TGTGCCAGCAGCTTAGCCTTCGGGGAGCTGTTTTTT
CASSLAFGELFF
>-|TRBV28|TRBJ2-3|-
TGTGCCAGCAGTCCGGGGGGCGCAGATACGCAGTATTTT
CASSPGGADTQYF
>-|TRBV14|TRBJ2-7|-
TGTGCCAGCAGCCAAGCCCCCCGGCCCGGGACACAAGCTTACGAGCAGTACTTC
CASSQAPRPGTQAYEQYF
>-|TRBV24-1|TRBJ1-4|TRBD1
TGTGCCACCAGTGACCCTGCGCCAGGGGGCGTTAATGAAAAACTGTTTTTT
CATSDPAPGGVNEKLFF
>-|TRBV12-3/TRBV12-4|TRBJ2-7|-
TGTGCCAGCAGTTTAGGGAAAGGCTACGAGCAGTACTTC
CASSLGKGYEQYF
>-|TRBV4-3|TRBJ2-1|-
TGCGCCAGCAGCCAAGATTTACCACCGTCTGGGAATGAGCAGTTCTTC
CASSQDLPPSGNEQFF
>few|TRBV15|TRBJ2-3|-
TGTGCCACCAGTCCAAACAGGGAGGGCACAGATACGCAGTATTTT
CATSPNREGTDTQYF